This note documents a single TCR beta chain sequence. The data were obtained in a study of blood T cell repertoires in COVID-19. As for the study in general: From T cells, B-cell-depleted T cells, or PBMCs came the material, which was cDNA or gDNA.

The V end lost 4 bases, the J end lost 2 bases, and 13 bases lay between the germline ends. This CDR3 comprises 15 residues. Per the germline V gene, CDR1 is SGHRS and CDR2 is YFSETQ. The table came from immunoSEQ multiplex PCR; TCRdb's copy has only in-frame clones and leaves some out. The sample lists 110,000 to 150,000 clones, about 86% seen once, with about 8% in the top ten. This clonotype was sampled from a human donor in a cohort sampled during active COVID-19. Source material: peripheral blood. V is TRBV5-1 and J is TRBJ1-3; D perhaps matches TRBD1 (5 bases). The CDR3 protein is CASSPKPGAGNTIYF. The CDR3 bases are TGCGCCAGCAGCCCAAAACCGGGGGCTGGAAACACCATATATTTT. The full variable domain, rest sourced from reference TRBV5-1 and TRBJ1-3, is KAGVTQTPRYLIKTRGQQVTLSCSPISGHRSVSWYQQTPGQGLQFLFEYFSETQRNKGNFPGRFSGRQFSNSRSEMNVSTLELGDSALYLCASSPKPGAGNTIYFGEGSWLTVV.